What follows is one T cell receptor (beta chain) and its context. Its antigen is unidentified. The trim removed 3 bases at V and 0 bases at J, leaving 14 bases unmatched. This CDR3 comprises 18 residues. In germline, CDR1 is SGDLS, CDR2 YYNGEE. This specimen belongs to a study of cytomegalovirus exposure and HLA in healthy donors. PCR involved 60 Vbeta and 13 Jbeta primers. Authors' analysis steps: Later reanalysis found 80 million or so unique TCR beta chains, around 9.9 million of them shared. Using immunoSEQ multiplex PCR, the repertoire was profiled, and TCRdb retains in-frame clones only, with some absent. The DNA was the basis for D and trimming; V, J and clone size are from that table. The data hold 150,000 to 200,000 clones, with just over 75% observed a single time. Overall study results and limits: HLA-A and HLA-B allele assignments for most subjects were reportedly predicted accurately using TCR beta sequences.

This receptor was taken from a woman in her thirties or forties in good health and CMV-seronegative. The rearrangement links TRBV9 to TRBJ1-1, with 7 bases lining up with TRBD1. Material: PBMCs. CDR3 region: CASSASPGQAAVNTEAFF. The CDR3 DNA sequence: TGTGCCAGCAGCGCGAGCCCCGGACAGGCGGCTGTGAACACTGAAGCTTTCTTT. Filled out from reference TRBV9 and TRBJ1-1, the complete variable domain reads DSGVTQTPKHLITATGQRVTLRCSPRSGDLSVYWYQQSLDQGLQFLIQYYNGEERAKGNILERFSAQQFPDLHSELNLSSLELGDSALYFCASSASPGQAAVNTEAFFGQGTRLTVV.